This passage covers 9 T cell receptor beta chains from one sample sequenced in a study of shared clonotypes between healthy human individuals. Profiled with immunoSEQ multiplex PCR; TCRdb holds only in-frame clones, not every one. The sample lists about 1 million clones, more than 65% occurring once. The sequenced sample consisted of memory CD4+ T cells sorted from blood. Subset reported: CD45RA-negative fraction. All receptors derive from a young man in good health.

J is TRBJ1-2 and V is TRBV10-3, with 8 positions matching TRBD1. CDR1 and CDR2 from the germline V gene are ENHRY and SYGVKD. The CDR3 loop spans 15 amino acids. The V and J ends lost 0 bases and 4 bases, in that order; junction bases with no gene match: 4. CDR3 coding DNA: TGTGCCATCAGTGAGTCGCAGGGGGCAGGCTATGGCTACACCTTC. This gives the protein CAISESQGAGYGYTF.

The sample holds a few counts of this clone. One junction end disagrees with the germline gene, perhaps due to a read error. The V and J genes are TRBV7-9 and TRBJ1-2; no firm D call. Germline lookup yields CDR1 SEHNR and CDR2 FQNEAQ (reference sequence). CDR3 length equals 13 residues. This CDR3 is CASSSNAQFSMGF. The DNA for the CDR3 is TGTGCCAGCAGCTCAAATGCTCAGTTCTCGATGGGCTTC. Using reference TRBV7-9 and TRBJ1-2 for the parts outside the CDR3, the full variable domain is DTGVSQNPRHKITKRGQNVTFRCDPISEHNRLYWYRQTLGQGPEFLTYFQNEAQLEKSRLLSDRFSAERPKGSFSTLEIQRTEQGDSAMYLCASSSNAQFSMGFGSGTRLTVV.

Worth noting for this clone: The sample has other DNA sequences that encode this CDR3 too. The chain combines TRBV19 with TRBJ1-5; TRBD1 matches 7 bases. The CDR3 consists of 13 residues. The V segment lost 2 bases and the J segment 6 bases; nucleotides outside the gene matches: 1. Germline V gives CDR1 LNHDA, CDR2 SQIVND (reference sequence). The DNA of the CDR3 is TGTGCCAGTAGTATACAGGGGGGTCAGCCCCAGCATTTT. Translated, it gives CASSIQGGQPQHF.

V and J are TRBV23-1 and TRBJ2-7; D call uncertain. TRBV23-1 is filed as an ORF, its function uncertain. The V end lost 1 base, the J end lost 1 base, and 20 bases lay between the germline ends. CDR3 length equals 18 residues. This chain's CDR3 is CASSQFSVRAGPSYEQYF. The CDR3 DNA reads TGCGCCAGCAGTCAATTCTCAGTTCGGGCAGGCCCTTCCTACGAGCAGTACTTC.

This clone was counted only a few times. The genes are TRBV6-4 and TRBJ1-5; 7 nucleotides agree with TRBD1. Losses at the gene ends were 8 bases for V and 1 base for J; bases not matched to a gene: 17. The CDR3 totals 18 residues. Germline CDR1 reads MRHNA; CDR2 reads SNTAGT. The CDR3 nucleotides are TGTGCCAGCCGAGTGACATACAGGGGAAGGACGAGCAATCAGCCCCAGCATTTT. Protein: CASRVTYRGRTSNQPQHF.

This rearrangement joins TRBV11-3 to TRBJ2-7; no firm D call. V was shortened by 3 bases and J by 2 bases, with 8 bases between the two germline ends. Looked up from germline, CDR1 is SGHNT and CDR2 is YENEEA. The CDR3 is made up of 13 amino acids. CDR3 nucleotides: TGTGCCAGCAGCTTCGATGCTACCTACGAGCAGTACTTC. It codes for CASSFDATYEQYF.

Turning to this clone: At one end the junction does not follow the germline gene, possibly because of a read error. This chain links TRBV4-3 with TRBJ2-1, with 8 bases lining up with TRBD2. Germline V gene lookup returns CDR1 LGHNA and CDR2 YSLEER. This CDR3 region has 17 residues. CDR3 bases: TGCGCCAGCACCCAAAGGCTTAGCGGGACCACCGGGGGTGAGCAGTTCTTC. Translated: CASTQRLSGTTGGEQFF.

J is TRBJ1-2 and V is TRBV12-5; D call uncertain. Germline lookup yields CDR1 LGHNT and CDR2 FRNRAP. The V gene lost 5 bases and the J gene lost 2 bases, with 9 bases spanning the gap. The CDR3 is made up of 13 amino acids. The chain's CDR3 is CASGPRVNYGYTF. CDR3 DNA sequence: TGTGCTAGTGGTCCCAGAGTGAACTATGGCTACACCTTC.

This clone was recorded only once. This may be a read error: a much more frequent sequence differs by one nucleotide. The chain uses TRBV30 and TRBJ1-2; D gene uncertain. The CDR3 spans 11 residues. Germline values: CDR1 GTSNPN, CDR2 SVGIG (reference sequence). V lost 1 base and J lost 3, with 3 bases in between. Here the CDR3 reads CAWSAHYGYTF. The CDR3 DNA reads TGTGCCTGGAGTGCACACTATGGCTACACCTTC. The whole variable domain, remainder taken from reference TRBV30 and TRBJ1-2, is SQTIHQWPATLVQPVGSPLSLECTVEGTSNPNLYWYRQAAGRGLQLLFYSVGIGQISSEVPQNLSASRPQDRQFILSSKKLLLSDSGFYLCAWSAHYGYTFGSGTRLTVV.